A single sample gave rise to the 11 T cell receptor beta chains below, sequenced in a study of monozygotic twins with inflammatory bowel disease (dated by TCRdb to about 2019). The receptor library was made with 5' RACE. Sequencing relied on an Illumina HiSeq 2500. Through TCRdb reprocessing, the reads give one entry per CDR3 protein sequence; DNA is omitted. The sample has a few hundred thousand distinct CDR3 sequences on record. Around 2.4% of the sample is taken by the ten largest. Input material: blood. These receptors came from a human donor with ulcerative colitis or Crohn's disease, or a healthy co-twin of an affected twin (not recorded which).

The rearrangement uses TRBV19 and TRBJ2-2; TCRdb lists TRBD2, though no DNA is available to test this call. CDR1 is LNHDA and CDR2 is SQIVND in the germline V gene (reference sequence). The CDR3 runs 15 residues. The CDR3 reads CASSISGGNTGELFF.

The rearrangement links TRBV20-1 to TRBJ2-3; TCRdb picks TRBD2, but there is no DNA to check that call. Germline V lookup: CDR1 DFQATT, CDR2 SNEGSKA (reference sequence). The CDR3 runs 15 residues. The CDR3 is CSASSRGRSTDTQYF.

V is TRBV5-1 and J is TRBJ2-5; checking the TCRdb D call of TRBD2 is not possible without DNA. The CDR3 runs to 16 residues. Germline V gene sequence: CDR1 SGHRS, CDR2 YFSETQ. CDR3 in amino acids: CASSFPQAGEEETQYF.

V is TRBV15 and J is TRBJ1-5; TCRdb's D call, TRBD1, is unchecked because there is no DNA. The CDR3 totals 18 residues. Germline loops: CDR1 LNHNV, CDR2 YYDKDF (reference sequence). The CDR3 region is CATSKGGGLRYSNQPQHF.

This rearrangement joins TRBV7-2 to TRBJ2-5. This CDR3 region has 13 residues. CDR1 and CDR2 from the germline V gene are SGHTA and FQGNSA. CDR3 in amino acids: CASSSRRLETQYF.

The chain links TRBV6-5 to TRBJ2-6; lacking DNA, the TRBD2 call made by TCRdb goes unchecked. In germline, CDR1 is MNHEY, CDR2 SVGAGI. The CDR3 is made up of 17 amino acids. CDR3 protein: CASSYFGGLSGANVLTF.

The chain combines TRBV20-1 with TRBJ1-3. The CDR3 covers 11 residues. The germline V gene encodes CDR1 DFQATT and CDR2 SNEGSKA (reference sequence). The CDR3 loop is CSAGSGNTIYF.

The chain combines TRBV7-2 with TRBJ2-7; the D gene TCRdb calls, TRBD1, cannot be checked with no DNA. CDR1 and CDR2 (germline): SGHTA, FQGNSA. This CDR3 is built from 14 residues. The CDR3 region is CASSFRSVPGEQYF. Supplemented by reference TRBV7-2 and TRBJ2-7, the full variable domain reads GAGVSQSPSNKVTEKGKDVELRCDPISGHTALYWYRQSLGQGLEFLIYFQGNSAPDKSGLPSDRFSAERTGGSVSTLTIQRTQQEDSAVYLCASSFRSVPGEQYFGPGTRLTVT.

The rearrangement links TRBV7-2 to TRBJ2-1. CDR3 length: 12 residues. Germline values: CDR1 SGHTA, CDR2 FQGNSA. The CDR3: CASSLRHNEQFF.

The V and J genes are TRBV7-9 and TRBJ2-7; the D call of TRBD2 rests on TCRdb alone, since no DNA is present to check it. The germline gives CDR1 SEHNR, CDR2 FQNEAQ (reference sequence). This CDR3 has 14 residues. The CDR3 protein is CASSFTSGTEEQYF.

The chain combines TRBV20-1 with TRBJ1-6. The length of the CDR3 is 15 residues. Germline CDR1 reads DFQATT; CDR2 reads SNEGSKA (reference sequence). CDR3 loop: CSALDKSSYNSPLHF.